This T cell receptor (beta chain) was identified during a study of control samples from healthy donors and cancer patients. This CDR3 is 19 amino acids long. J lost 5 bases, V lost 6 bases, and 18 bases had no gene match. Germline CDR1 MNHNY, CDR2 SVGAGI (reference sequence). Assay: immunoSEQ multiplex PCR; the TCRdb copy retains only in-frame clones and omits some. The sample has fewer than 200,000 clones, just over 95% seen once; the top ten hold 1%. Material: blood. The J gene is TRBJ2-3, the V gene TRBV6-6, with 12 bases aligning to TRBD2. The receptor's source is a young woman in good health. CDR3 nucleotide sequence: TGTGCCAGCAGCTCCTCGGGGCTAGCGGGAGGGCCTTTCGTAGATACGCAGTATTTT. Translated, it gives CASSSSGLAGGPFVDTQYF.